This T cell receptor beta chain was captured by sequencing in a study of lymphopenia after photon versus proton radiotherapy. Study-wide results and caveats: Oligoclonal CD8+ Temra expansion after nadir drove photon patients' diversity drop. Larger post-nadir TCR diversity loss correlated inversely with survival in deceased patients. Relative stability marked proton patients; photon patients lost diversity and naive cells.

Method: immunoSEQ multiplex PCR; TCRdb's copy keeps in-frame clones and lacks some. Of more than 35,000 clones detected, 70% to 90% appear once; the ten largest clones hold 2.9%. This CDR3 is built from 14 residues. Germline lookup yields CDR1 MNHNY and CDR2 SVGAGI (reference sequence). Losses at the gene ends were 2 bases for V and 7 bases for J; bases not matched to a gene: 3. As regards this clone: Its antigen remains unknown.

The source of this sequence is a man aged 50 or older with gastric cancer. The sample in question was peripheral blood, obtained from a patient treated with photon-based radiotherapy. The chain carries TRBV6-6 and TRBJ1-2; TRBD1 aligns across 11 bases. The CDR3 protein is CASSYRDRGFGYTF. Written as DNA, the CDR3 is TGTGCCAGCAGTTACCGGGACAGGGGGTTTGGCTACACCTTC.